This is a list of T cell receptor beta chains from one sample in a study of monozygotic twins with inflammatory bowel disease. TCRdb re-analyzed the 5' RACE reads; it lists each CDR3 protein once, without DNA. In total, the table holds 330,000 or so distinct CDR3 sequences. The specimen sequenced was blood. Receptors were obtained from a human donor with ulcerative colitis or Crohn's disease, or a healthy co-twin of an affected twin (not recorded which). CDR3s include the opening cysteine and the closing phenylalanine or tryptophan.

v_gene: TRBV20-1
j_gene: TRBJ2-1
CDR3aa: CSALYRFDEQFF

v_gene: TRBV12-3/TRBV12-4
j_gene: TRBJ2-7
CDR3aa: CASSSVGGGEQYF

v_gene: TRBV7-9
j_gene: TRBJ1-4
CDR3aa: CASSPGSHYNEKLFF

v_gene: TRBV5-1
j_gene: TRBJ2-1
CDR3aa: CASSLYRASSYNEQFF

v_gene: TRBV5-4
j_gene: TRBJ1-1
CDR3aa: CASSVDTYTEAFF

v_gene: TRBV4-3
j_gene: TRBJ1-6
CDR3aa: CASSHPRAGTYNSPLHF

v_gene: TRBV5-4
j_gene: TRBJ2-3
CDR3aa: CASSALSLDTQYF

v_gene: TRBV28
j_gene: TRBJ2-7
CDR3aa: CASSSPVGSGSSYEQYF

v_gene: TRBV6-2/TRBV6-3
j_gene: TRBJ1-1
CDR3aa: CASSSAEAVGFF

v_gene: TRBV5-1
j_gene: TRBJ1-5
CDR3aa: CASSLEGGHSNQPQHF

v_gene: TRBV7-9
j_gene: TRBJ1-5
CDR3aa: CASSRRDQPQHF

v_gene: TRBV12-3/TRBV12-4
j_gene: TRBJ1-6
CDR3aa: CASSLEESYNSPLHF

v_gene: TRBV15
j_gene: TRBJ2-2
CDR3aa: CVTREGAFSGELFF

v_gene: TRBV28
j_gene: TRBJ2-6
CDR3aa: CASKGGGQGANVLTF

v_gene: TRBV2
j_gene: TRBJ2-7
CDR3aa: CASQRTEHSYEQYF

v_gene: TRBV9
j_gene: TRBJ2-2
CDR3aa: CASSSSAGELFF

v_gene: TRBV20-1
j_gene: TRBJ2-2
CDR3aa: CSAPRLAGNTGELFF

v_gene: TRBV10-3
j_gene: TRBJ2-3
CDR3aa: CAISAQGQVGTDTQYF

v_gene: TRBV7-8
j_gene: TRBJ2-3
CDR3aa: CASSPDANTQYF

v_gene: TRBV11-2
j_gene: TRBJ1-1
CDR3aa: CASSFSVDSRFEAFF

v_gene: TRBV20-1
j_gene: TRBJ1-2
CDR3aa: CSAIGQGQGVFNYGYTF

v_gene: TRBV2
j_gene: TRBJ1-2
CDR3aa: CASSVEGAYGYTF

v_gene: TRBV20-1
j_gene: TRBJ2-1
CDR3aa: CSAPNAGQGLNNEQFF

v_gene: TRBV5-4
j_gene: TRBJ2-1
CDR3aa: CASSFGRGSEQFF

v_gene: TRBV10-3
j_gene: TRBJ1-1
CDR3aa: CAILGIEKTEAFF

v_gene: TRBV28
j_gene: TRBJ2-1
CDR3aa: CASSPPDRGIDEQFF

v_gene: TRBV5-4
j_gene: TRBJ2-1
CDR3aa: CASSFPGWAAMDNEQFF

v_gene: TRBV5-1
j_gene: TRBJ2-1
CDR3aa: CASSLLAGSRNEQFF

v_gene: TRBV12-5
j_gene: TRBJ2-3
CDR3aa: CASGQIQDWGDTQYF

v_gene: TRBV28
j_gene: TRBJ2-3
CDR3aa: CASSFSSLTDTQYF

v_gene: TRBV20-1
j_gene: TRBJ2-1
CDR3aa: CSARDWGGNNEQFF

v_gene: TRBV20-1
j_gene: TRBJ1-1
CDR3aa: CSARKDSLNTEAFF

v_gene: TRBV6-2/TRBV6-3
j_gene: TRBJ2-1
CDR3aa: CASSWTSGSSNEQFF

v_gene: TRBV24-1
j_gene: TRBJ1-1
CDR3aa: CATSDRGHLNTEAFF

v_gene: TRBV3-1
j_gene: TRBJ2-1
CDR3aa: CASSPSGVSEQFF

v_gene: TRBV5-1
j_gene: TRBJ2-3
CDR3aa: CASSLPSGGALTDTQYF

v_gene: TRBV12-3/TRBV12-4
j_gene: TRBJ1-5
CDR3aa: CASSQQGPQPQHF

v_gene: TRBV7-9
j_gene: TRBJ1-1
CDR3aa: CASSQKLESTEAFF

v_gene: TRBV20-1
j_gene: TRBJ2-5
CDR3aa: CSARDISTETQYF

v_gene: TRBV29-1
j_gene: TRBJ2-7
CDR3aa: CSVEGATQYEQYF

v_gene: TRBV5-1
j_gene: TRBJ1-2
CDR3aa: CASRGGAGIYGYTF

v_gene: TRBV20-1
j_gene: TRBJ1-5
CDR3aa: CSARAQYMGHQHF

v_gene: TRBV5-1
j_gene: TRBJ1-2
CDR3aa: CASSWVTGGIDYGYTF